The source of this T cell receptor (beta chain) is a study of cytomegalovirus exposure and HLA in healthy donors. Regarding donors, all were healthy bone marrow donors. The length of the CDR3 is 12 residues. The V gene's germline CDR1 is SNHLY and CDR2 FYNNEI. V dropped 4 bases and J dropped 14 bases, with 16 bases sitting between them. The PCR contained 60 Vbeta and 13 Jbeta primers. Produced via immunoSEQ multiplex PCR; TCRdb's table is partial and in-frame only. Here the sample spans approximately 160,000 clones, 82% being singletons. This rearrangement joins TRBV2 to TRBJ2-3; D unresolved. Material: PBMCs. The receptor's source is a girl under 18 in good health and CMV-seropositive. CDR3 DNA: TGTGCCAGCAGTGTTGCCGCCACATCTCCGTATTTT. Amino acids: CASSVAATSPYF.